Described below is a single TCR beta chain sequence and its context. Authors' analysis steps: By means of reference gene primer amplification, nucleated cell counts were estimated. This table comes from immunoSEQ multiplex PCR, and its TCRdb copy is limited to in-frame clones, with some not included. The V and J calls and the clone size are those of that table, but D and trimming were determined from the DNA. The sample consists of approximately 70,000 clones, less than 80% of them appearing once. The sample is drawn from a study of blood T cell repertoires in COVID-19. Across the study: The study drew acute and convalescent COVID-19 samples from the United States, Italy and Spain. PBMCs, B-cell-depleted T cells, or T cells provided the cDNA or gDNA that made up the material.

The CDR3 runs to 17 residues. The V gene lost 2 bases and the J gene lost 2 bases, with 16 bases spanning the gap. CDR1 ENHRY and CDR2 SYGVKD come from the germline V gene. What was sequenced was peripheral blood. The origin of this receptor is a man aged 60-69 years with active or convalescent COVID-19. J is TRBJ1-5 and V is TRBV10-3, with D possibly being TRBD1 (6 bases). CDR3 in amino acids: CAISELEGGVGNQPQHF. The CDR3 DNA is TGTGCCATCAGTGAGCTAGAAGGGGGGGTAGGCAATCAGCCCCAGCATTTT.